Listed below are T cell receptor beta chains from one sample, sequenced in a study of blood T cell repertoires in COVID-19. The method was immunoSEQ multiplex PCR; TCRdb's version includes in-frame clones alone and lacks a portion of them. In the table there are about 64,000 clones, roughly 93% of which are singletons. Sequencing was performed on peripheral blood. The source of these receptors is a human donor in a cohort sampled during active COVID-19. The CDR3 runs from the conserved cysteine through the conserved F or W. A D gene is named only where the DNA matches it firmly. For some rows the clone size is stated as once, few or many, or as a class when expanded; others skip it.

abundance,v_gene,j_gene,d_gene,CDR3aa,CDR3nt
NA,TRBV11-2,TRBJ2-7,NA,CASSLVGHLSSYEQYF,TGTGCCAGCAGCTTAGTTGGGCACTTAAGCTCCTACGAGCAGTACTTC
NA,TRBV18,TRBJ1-6,TRBD1,CASSPQGPGDSPLHF,TGTGCCAGCTCGCCACAGGGGCCTGGGGATTCACCCCTCCACTTT
NA,TRBV6-5,TRBJ1-1,NA,CASSRTAANTEAFF,TGTGCCAGCAGCCGGACAGCGGCAAACACTGAAGCTTTCTTT
NA,TRBV9,TRBJ2-5,NA,CASSVAEGVYETQYF,TGTGCCAGCAGCGTAGCTGAAGGGGTTTACGAGACCCAGTACTTC
NA,TRBV6-6,TRBJ1-4,NA,CASSRPATTDEKLFF,TGTGCCAGCAGCCGACCCGCCACGACAGATGAAAAACTGTTTTTT
NA,TRBV27,TRBJ2-7,TRBD2,CASRASGRYEQYF,TGTGCCAGCAGGGCCAGCGGGAGATACGAGCAGTACTTC
NA,TRBV7-2,TRBJ1-1,NA,CASSLEDLMNTEAFF,TGTGCCAGCAGCTTAGAAGACTTAATGAACACTGAAGCTTTCTTT
NA,TRBV7-2,TRBJ1-4,TRBD1,CASSLGVGGSREKLFF,TGTGCCAGCAGCTTAGGGGTAGGGGGCTCAAGAGAAAAACTGTTTTTT
NA,TRBV5-6,TRBJ2-7,NA,CASSSISGSYEQYF,TGTGCCAGCAGCTCAATAAGCGGGTCCTACGAGCAGTACTTC
NA,TRBV29-1,TRBJ1-2,TRBD1,CSVRTGGGYTF,TGCAGCGTCCGGACAGGGGGCGGCTACACCTTC
NA,TRBV5-4,TRBJ2-2,NA,CASNRGTETGELFF,TGTGCCAGCAACCGCGGGACAGAGACCGGGGAGCTGTTTTTT
NA,TRBV5-4,TRBJ2-1,NA,CASSLGGLAYNEQFF,TGTGCCAGCAGCTTGGGGGGGCTAGCTTACAATGAGCAGTTCTTC
NA,TRBV18,TRBJ2-7,NA,CASSPTAGQIPSEQYF,TGTGCCAGCTCACCTACAGCCGGACAGATACCCTCCGAGCAGTACTTC
NA,TRBV4-3,TRBJ1-2,NA,CASSQGRGGGGYGYTF,TGCGCCAGCAGCCAAGGTCGAGGCGGGGGCGGCTATGGCTACACCTTC
NA,TRBV19,TRBJ1-2,TRBD1,CASSIPRTGNYGYTF,TGTGCCAGTAGTATTCCCCGGACAGGAAACTATGGCTACACCTTC
NA,TRBV7-6,TRBJ2-5,TRBD2,CASSPTGGSIPGETQYF,TGTGCCAGCAGCCCGACGGGGGGGTCTATTCCCGGAGAGACCCAGTACTTC
NA,TRBV28,TRBJ1-2,TRBD1,CASRLTGASSGYTF,TGTGCCAGCAGACTTACAGGGGCTAGCAGTGGCTACACCTTC
NA,TRBV28,TRBJ2-3,NA,CASSFNTQYF,TGTGCCAGCAGTTTTAATACGCAGTATTTT
once,TRBV2,TRBJ2-2,TRBD2,CASSTSSGRGTGELFF,TGTGCCAGCAGCACAAGTAGCGGGAGGGGGACCGGGGAGCTGTTTTTT
few,TRBV7-9,TRBJ2-5,TRBD2,CASRLAGGFQETQYF,TGTGCCAGCAGATTAGCGGGAGGCTTCCAAGAGACCCAGTACTTC
NA,TRBV5-1,TRBJ2-2,NA,CASSSSGTPNTGELFF,TGCGCCAGCAGCTCGTCCGGGACACCGAACACCGGGGAGCTGTTTTTT
NA,TRBV6-5,TRBJ2-7,TRBD1,CASSYSTGFFREQYF,TGTGCCAGCAGTTACTCGACAGGGTTTTTTCGCGAGCAGTACTTC